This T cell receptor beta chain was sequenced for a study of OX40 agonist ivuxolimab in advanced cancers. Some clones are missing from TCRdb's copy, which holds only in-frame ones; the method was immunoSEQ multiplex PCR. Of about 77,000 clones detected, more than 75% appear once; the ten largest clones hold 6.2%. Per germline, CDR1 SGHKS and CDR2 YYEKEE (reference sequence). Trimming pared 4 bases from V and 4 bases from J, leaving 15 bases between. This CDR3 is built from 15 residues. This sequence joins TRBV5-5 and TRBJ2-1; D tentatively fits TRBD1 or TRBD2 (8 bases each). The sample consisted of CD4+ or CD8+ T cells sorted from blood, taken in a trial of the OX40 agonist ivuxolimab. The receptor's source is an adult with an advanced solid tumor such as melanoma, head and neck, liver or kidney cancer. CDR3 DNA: TGTGCCAGCAGCCAGGGGGCGGGAGGTTACAATGAGCAGTTCTTC. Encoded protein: CASSQGAGGYNEQFF.